These 15 T cell receptor beta chains originate from one sample sequenced in a study of blood T cell repertoires in COVID-19. Data came from immunoSEQ multiplex PCR; TCRdb stores just in-frame clones and leaves some out. Among just over 650,000 clones listed, 85% to 90% were seen once. The sequenced sample was peripheral blood. These receptors were taken from a woman under 30 with acute or convalescent COVID-19.

About this clone: The sample carries other DNA sequences with the same CDR3. The chain couples TRBV27 to TRBJ1-1; no clear D gene. CDR1 and CDR2 (germline): MNHEY, SMNVEV (reference sequence). CDR3 length equals 13 residues. V lost 6 bases to trimming and J lost 0 bases, with 8 bases between them. The CDR3 reads CASSPTVNTEAFF. In DNA, the CDR3 is TGTGCCAGCAGCCCTACAGTGAACACTGAAGCTTTCTTT.

The rearrangement joins TRBV7-2 to TRBJ2-5; TRBD2 agrees at 10 bases. V shed 3 bases and J 4 bases; nucleotides not matched to a gene: 8. Germline V gives CDR1 SGHTA, CDR2 FQGNSA. The length of the CDR3 is 16 residues. In DNA form, the CDR3 reads TGTGCCAGCAGCTTCTGGGTAGCGGGGGGAGGAGAGACCCAGTACTTC. Amino acid sequence: CASSFWVAGGGETQYF.

The V call is TRBV28, the J call TRBJ1-2; D may be TRBD1 (5 bases). V lost 6 bases and J 6 bases, leaving 20 bases between the germline ends. Germline loops: CDR1 MDHEN, CDR2 SYDVKM. This CDR3 contains 15 residues. The CDR3 DNA reads TGTGCCAGCAGCCCAGCCTACGGGGGAAGGGATGGCTACACCTTC. This sequence encodes CASSPAYGGRDGYTF.

The chain combines TRBV5-1 with TRBJ1-2; D is unclear. Looked up from germline, CDR1 is SGHRS and CDR2 is YFSETQ. Trimming took 4 bases from V and 0 from J, leaving 13 bases between them. CDR3 length: 15 amino acids. Written as DNA, the CDR3 is TGCGCCAGCAGCCGTACAGTGCAGCCTAACTATGGCTACACCTTC. Its protein is CASSRTVQPNYGYTF.

The V gene is TRBV11-2, the J gene TRBJ1-2; 10 nucleotides agree with TRBD1. CDR1 and CDR2 from the germline V gene are SGHAT and FQNNGV. This CDR3 is built from 15 residues. Trimming took 5 bases from V and 3 from J; bases not matched to a gene: 6. The CDR3 DNA is TGTGCCAGCAGCCCCGGACAGGGGGAAGACTATGGCTACACCTTC. Amino acid sequence: CASSPGQGEDYGYTF.

As regards this clone: This sample also contains other DNA sequences that code for the same CDR3. The chain is built from TRBV5-1 and TRBJ1-4; TRBD1 matches at 8 bases. Germline trimming cut 0 bases from V and 7 bases from J; bases unmatched to any gene: 2. CDR1 SGHRS and CDR2 YFSETQ come from the germline V gene. The CDR3 is made up of 14 amino acids. CDR3: CASSLGTGTEKLFF. DNA for the CDR3: TGCGCCAGCAGCTTGGGGACAGGGACTGAAAAACTGTTTTTT.

The chain couples TRBV6-6 to TRBJ1-2, with 11 bases identical to TRBD1. Germline V gene data show CDR1 as MNHNY and CDR2 as SVGAGI (reference sequence). Trimming removed 2 bases from V and 8 bases from J; junction bases left unmatched: 7. The CDR3 extends over 15 amino acids. Written as DNA, the CDR3 is TGTGCCAGCAGTTACGCCGGGACAGGGGGTAAAGGCTACACCTTC. It translates to CASSYAGTGGKGYTF.

This chain connects TRBV19 to TRBJ2-7, with 7 bases that match TRBD1. V lost 4 bases to trimming and J lost 0 bases; unmatched junction nucleotides: 6. This CDR3 contains 15 residues. Germline-derived CDR1 and CDR2 are LNHDA and SQIVND (reference sequence). The CDR3 sequence: CASSSLTGNSYEQYF. DNA for the CDR3: TGTGCCAGTAGTAGCCTGACAGGGAACTCCTACGAGCAGTACTTC.

This sequence joins TRBV6-4 and TRBJ2-1; D is possibly TRBD2 (5 bases). Trimming pared 0 bases from V and 6 bases from J, leaving 12 bases between. The CDR3 loop spans 15 amino acids. The germline gives CDR1 MRHNA, CDR2 SNTAGT. The DNA for the CDR3 is TGTGCCAGCAGTGACTCGACGACTATAGCCAATGAGCAGTTCTTC. Amino acid sequence: CASSDSTTIANEQFF.

The chain employs TRBV11-2 and TRBJ1-5; D is unresolved. This CDR3 is 13 amino acids long. V lost 5 bases, J lost 4 bases, and 9 bases lay in between. Germline-derived CDR1 and CDR2 are SGHAT and FQNNGV. CDR3 sequence: CASSRDTNQPQHF. The CDR3 bases are TGTGCCAGCAGCCGCGACACTAATCAGCCCCAGCATTTT.

The chain couples TRBV11-3 to TRBJ2-5, with 12 bases matching TRBD1. CDR3 length: 17 residues. CDR1 is SGHNT and CDR2 is YENEEA in the germline V gene. Trimming cost V 1 base and J 5 bases; bases outside gene matches: 8. CDR3 coding DNA: TGTGCCAGCAGCTTAGGGGGACAGGGGGCTTTCGGTGAGACCCAGTACTTC. As protein: CASSLGGQGAFGETQYF.

The chain carries TRBV11-2 and TRBJ2-7; D not resolved. The V gene lost 0 bases and the J gene lost 3 bases, with 12 bases spanning the gap. The length of the CDR3 is 15 residues. Germline CDR1 SGHAT, CDR2 FQNNGV. CDR3 amino acids: CASSLERGSLYEQYF. As DNA, the CDR3 is TGTGCCAGCAGCTTAGAAAGAGGATCCCTCTACGAGCAGTACTTC.

The rearrangement links TRBV9 to TRBJ1-6, with D perhaps TRBD1 (6 bases). Germline CDR1 is SGDLS and CDR2 is YYNGEE. The CDR3 totals 18 residues. The V gene lost 3 bases and the J gene lost 9 bases, with 25 bases spanning the gap. CDR3 sequence (DNA): TGTGCCAGCAGCGCGGAGAACGGGGGGGGCAGAATCGGTTCACCCCTCCACTTT. This codes for CASSAENGGGRIGSPLHF.

The genes are TRBV24-1 and TRBJ1-4; 8 nucleotides agree with TRBD1. V trimming: 2 bases; J trimming: 11 bases; junction bases outside the gene matches: 3. The CDR3 loop spans 13 amino acids. CDR1 KGHDR and CDR2 SFDVKD come from the germline V gene. CDR3 in DNA: TGTGCCACCAGTGATTGGACAGGGCAGAAACTGTTTTTT. Translated: CATSDWTGQKLFF.

The chain employs TRBV7-6 and TRBJ1-2, with unresolved D. The germline V gene has CDR1 SGHVS and CDR2 FNYEAQ. Trimming shortened V by 0 bases and J by 6 bases, and 8 bases separated the two germline ends. The CDR3 runs to 13 residues. CDR3 in DNA: TGTGCCAGCAGCTTAGCGAACGCGAATGGCTACACCTTC. It encodes CASSLANANGYTF.